The text below deals with one T cell receptor (beta chain). This clone was found a few times. The antigen it recognizes is unknown. Per-base quality was not reported, and no clone a single base away is much larger than it. For sequencing of the TCRbeta CDR3 region, genomic DNA was extracted from the sorted cells. The immunoSEQ Assay was used for sequencing of TCRbeta CDR3 regions. TCRdb holds this immuneACCESS table with in-frame rearrangements only. Some clones are missing; in checked studies, unresolved V genes explain under half, and the rest has no known cause. The sample table contains about 69,000 clones; only one count was recorded for 80% to 90% of them. The top ten clones comprise less than 7.5% of the sample. Patients with autoimmune disease history or receiving systemic immunosuppression were excluded from the trial. Peripheral blood for TCR sequencing was collected from all dose cohorts at baseline, on cycle 4 day 1, and on cycle 7 day 1. The samples were drawn from a first-in-human, open-label, multicenter phase I dose-escalation trial of ivuxolimab. Adults with locally advanced or metastatic melanoma, renal cell carcinoma, hepatocellular carcinoma or head and neck squamous cell carcinoma were enrolled in the trial. CD4+ and CD8+ T cells were sorted separately from peripheral blood before TCR sequencing.

The V end loses 4 bases and the J end loses 0 bases, and a stretch of 16 bases separates them. From a lookup of the germline V gene, CDR1 and CDR2 are MNHNS and SASEGT. The CDR3 covers 17 residues, taking in both the cysteine and the phenylalanine. Only CDR3 DNA remains: 51 bases, in frame from the first base. This sample is drawn from a study of OX40 agonist ivuxolimab in advanced cancers. For the study in its entirety: Ivuxolimab, which targeted the costimulatory receptor OX40 (CD134), was an agonistic, fully human IgG2 monoclonal antibody. Intravenous ivuxolimab was administered to patients every 2 weeks at six dose levels: 0.01, 0.1, 0.3, 1.5, 3 and 10 mg/kg. Of the approximately 50 dose-escalation patients, hepatocellular carcinoma was present in roughly 19, melanoma in roughly 15, renal cell carcinoma in 9 and head and neck cancer in 9. In the dose-escalation cohort, 75% to 85% of patients were male, and the mean age was roughly 60 years with a range of roughly 23 to 79. Prior anti-PD-1, anti-PD-L1 or anti-CTLA-4 therapy was permitted, and checkpoint inhibitors had been received by about two fifths of dose-escalation patients. Partial responses were achieved by three dose-escalation patients, of whom one had hepatocellular carcinoma and two had cutaneous melanoma. Peripheral TCRbeta sequencing was intended to test whether TCR sequence diversity was altered and clonal T-cell expansion was caused by ivuxolimab. The paper reports the monotherapy dose-escalation portion (N ≈ 50 patients) of the phase I ivuxolimab trial. The paper as a whole reports these results and caveats: Low levels of normalized T-cell clonal expansion were also seen in some patients who did not respond. The antigen specificity of the peripheral T cells that underwent clonal expansion was not determined. At doses of 0.1 to 3.0 mg/kg, clonal expansion of both CD4+ and CD8+ blood T cells was observed from baseline to week 6. After ivuxolimab, more expanded clones were found on average in CD8+ T cells than in CD4+ T cells. In the 0.1-3.0 mg/kg groups, partial responders were among the patients with the lowest normalized peripheral clonal expansion, particularly in CD8+ T cells.

The TCR originated in an adult with an advanced solid tumor such as melanoma, head and neck, liver or kidney cancer. Recombination linked TRBV6-1 to TRBJ1-5, with no reliable assignment of the D segment. The material sequenced was CD4+ or CD8+ T cells sorted from blood, taken in a trial of the OX40 agonist ivuxolimab. The nucleotides are TGTGCCAGCAGTGGCATAGGGCAGCTCCATAGCAATCAGCCCCAGCATTTT. This translates into CASSGIGQLHSNQPQHF.